The 26 T cell receptor beta chains below all came from one sample that was sequenced in a study of CD8 T cell repertoires and HIV-1 epitope variants. Here immunoSEQ multiplex PCR was the method, and the copy in TCRdb shows in-frame clones only, minus some. Of 6,000 or so clones listed, just over 65% were seen once; the top ten hold approximately 40%. No cognate antigen is known for these TCRs. Material for sequencing was cultured CD8+ T cells derived from PBMCs. These receptors originate from a male donor with HIV.

The rearrangement uses TRBV5-1 and TRBJ1-1; a possible D gene is TRBD1 (5 bases). The CDR3 has 14 amino acids. The V end lost 0 bases, the J end lost 4 bases, and 10 bases lay between the germline ends. Germline assignment: CDR1 SGHRS and CDR2 YFSETQ. The CDR3 DNA sequence: TGCGCCAGCAGCTTGGTTGGAAGGGGCACTGAAGCTTTCTTT. Encoded protein: CASSLVGRGTEAFF.

The chain couples TRBV27 to TRBJ2-7; 12 positions match TRBD2. The ends lost 2 bases at V and 2 bases at J; junction bases unmatched: 1. Germline CDR1 is MNHEY and CDR2 is SMNVEV (reference sequence). CDR3 size: 15 residues. Here the CDR3 reads CASSLASGGAYEQYF. CDR3 bases: TGTGCCAGCAGTTTAGCTAGCGGGGGGGCCTACGAGCAGTACTTC.

The genes are TRBV9 and TRBJ2-1; D is perhaps TRBD2 (7 bases). Germline values: CDR1 SGDLS, CDR2 YYNGEE. This CDR3 has 15 residues. The V and J ends lost 1 base and 6 bases respectively, with 14 bases between them. The CDR3 spells CASSVRGGAPNEQFF. The CDR3 DNA is TGTGCCAGCAGCGTACGCGGGGGCGCCCCCAATGAGCAGTTCTTC. Combining the CDR3 with reference TRBV9 and TRBJ2-1 gives the whole variable domain DSGVTQTPKHLITATGQRVTLRCSPRSGDLSVYWYQQSLDQGLQFLIQYYNGEERAKGNILERFSAQQFPDLHSELNLSSLELGDSALYFCASSVRGGAPNEQFFGPGTRLTVL.

This clone has a single count. The rearrangement links TRBV28 to TRBJ2-5; D is perhaps TRBD1 (6 bases). The DNA end favors TRBJ2-7, so the J call may be wrong. CDR3 length equals 14 residues. CDR1 is MDHEN and CDR2 is SYDVKM in the germline V gene. The CDR3 here is CASSIQGGSYEQYF. CDR3 DNA sequence: TGTGCCAGCAGTATCCAAGGGGGCTCCTACGAGCAGTACTTC.

The rearrangement joins TRBV29-1 to TRBJ2-3, with a possible D match to TRBD2 (8 bases). CDR3 length: 16 amino acids. V dropped 0 bases and J dropped 6 bases, with 19 bases sitting between them. The germline V gene has CDR1 SQVTM and CDR2 ANQGSEA. The CDR3 is CSVEDGERETGDTQYF. As DNA, the CDR3 is TGCAGCGTTGAAGATGGCGAGCGGGAGACAGGGGATACGCAGTATTTT.

V is TRBV5-4 and J is TRBJ1-1; D is unclear. The V gene's germline CDR1 is SGHNT and CDR2 YYREEE (reference sequence). This CDR3 is built from 12 residues. The V end was cut by 0 bases, the J end by 10 bases, with 10 bases between. CDR3 region: CASSLGGGRAFF. DNA of the CDR3: TGTGCCAGCAGCTTGGGTGGAGGTAGAGCTTTCTTT.

The sample holds a few counts of this clone. V usage is TRBV6-5 and J usage is TRBJ1-6; 8 nucleotides align to TRBD1. The germline V gene has CDR1 MNHEY and CDR2 SVGAGI. V lost 5 bases, J lost 9 bases, and 9 bases stayed unmatched. CDR3 size: 15 residues. The CDR3 is CASSGTGPEGSPLHF. The CDR3 bases are TGTGCCAGCAGTGGGACAGGTCCAGAAGGTTCACCCCTCCACTTT.

The chain links TRBV5-1 to TRBJ1-3, with D possibly being TRBD1 (5 bases). The V gene's germline CDR1 is SGHRS and CDR2 YFSETQ. V was cut by 6 bases and J by 1 base, with 8 bases left in between. CDR3 size: 13 residues. The CDR3 is CASTGSSGNTIYF. For the CDR3, the DNA is TGCGCCAGCACAGGGTCATCTGGAAACACCATATATTTT.

This chain uses TRBV6-5 with TRBJ2-5; either TRBD1 or TRBD2 may fit D (5 bases each). The CDR3 is 14 amino acids. Trimming left V 2 bases short and J 11 bases short, with 18 bases between. CDR1 and CDR2 (germline): MNHEY, SVGAGI. The CDR3 DNA sequence: TGTGCCAGCAGTTACAGCCGGGACGGAGCAGAGCAGTACTTC. Protein: CASSYSRDGAEQYF.

In its sample, this clone was seen once. The rearrangement uses TRBV27 and TRBJ1-1; D may be TRBD1 (5 bases). In germline, CDR1 is MNHEY, CDR2 SMNVEV (reference sequence). This CDR3 region has 17 residues. Trimming left V 7 bases short and J 1 base short, with 22 bases between. The CDR3 DNA is TGTGCCAGCACCCCCCGGGGAACGGGGCCCCCGAACACTGAAGCTTTCTTT. It yields the protein CASTPRGTGPPNTEAFF.

This clone has just one count. The rearrangement links TRBV12-2 to TRBJ1-4; the D call in the table, TRBD1, was not verified against the DNA. TRBV12-2 is noted as a pseudogene. CDR3 length: 19 residues. This CDR3 reads CASRLADRGPLFFNEKLFF. The CDR3 coding sequence is TGTGCAAGTCGCTTAGCGGACAGGGGGCCCCTTTTCTTTAATGAAAAACTGTTTTTT.

This clone was seen once. This chain links TRBV13 with TRBJ2-7, with TRBD1 identical over 12 bases. The CDR3 is made up of 15 amino acids. The V and J ends lost 5 bases and 5 bases, in that order; junction bases with no gene match: 7. The germline V gene has CDR1 PRHDT and CDR2 FYEKMQ (reference sequence). The CDR3 nucleotides are TGTGCCAGCAGCATCGGGACAGGGGGCAGGAACGAGCAGTACTTC. Amino acids: CASSIGTGGRNEQYF.

CDR3 DNA sequence: TGTGCCAGCAGCATCGTTCCGTACGAGCAGTACTTC. Its protein product is CASSIVPYEQYF. The rearrangement links TRBV13 to TRBJ2-7; D is unclear. Germline V CDR1 and CDR2: PRHDT, FYEKMQ (reference sequence). V was pared by 5 bases and J by 4 bases, with 9 bases between. The CDR3 contains 12 residues.

This clone was counted only a few times. This chain joins TRBV4-2 and TRBJ2-1; TRBD2 aligns across 7 bases. Losses at the gene ends were 1 base for V and 8 bases for J; bases not matched to a gene: 5. CDR1 is LGHNA and CDR2 is YNFKEQ in the germline V gene. The CDR3 loop spans 14 amino acids. CDR3 amino acids: CASSQGEGLDEQFF. The DNA for the CDR3 is TGTGCCAGCAGCCAAGGAGAAGGACTAGATGAGCAGTTCTTC.

The chain recombines TRBV7-2 with TRBJ2-5, with TRBD1 as a possible D gene (6 bases). Trimming shortened V by 0 bases and J by 2 bases, and 13 bases separated the two germline ends. Germline values: CDR1 SGHTA, CDR2 FQGNSA. CDR3 length equals 16 residues. The CDR3 DNA sequence: TGTGCCAGCAGCTTAGCGACAGGCCTAGGTCAAGAGACCCAGTACTTC. Translated: CASSLATGLGQETQYF.

This chain joins TRBV7-8 and TRBJ2-1, with 8 bases that match TRBD1. V lost 5 bases, J lost 7 bases, and 10 bases stayed unmatched. There are 15 residues in the CDR3. Germline V gives CDR1 SGHVS, CDR2 FQNEAQ. The CDR3 is CASSPSRGLGNEQFF. DNA of the CDR3: TGTGCCAGCAGCCCCTCCAGGGGGCTCGGGAATGAGCAGTTCTTC.

The chain carries TRBV4-1 and TRBJ2-7, with TRBD1 as a possible D gene (5 bases). Trimming took off 1 base at V and 1 base at J, with 11 bases between the two ends. CDR3 length equals 15 residues. Looked up from germline, CDR1 is MGHRA and CDR2 is YSYEKL. CDR3 sequence: CASSQVLGVSYEQYF. The CDR3 DNA reads TGCGCCAGCAGCCAAGTTTTAGGGGTTTCCTACGAGCAGTACTTC.

The V call is TRBV7-9, the J call TRBJ1-2; a possible D gene is TRBD1 (6 bases). This CDR3 is 12 amino acids long. Trimming pared 1 base from V and 13 bases from J, leaving 13 bases between. Germline assignment: CDR1 SEHNR and CDR2 FQNEAQ (reference sequence). DNA of the CDR3: TGTGCCAGCAGCTTAGGGGGGGCAGACCTCACCTTC. The encoded protein is CASSLGGADLTF.

The chain combines TRBV10-2 with TRBJ2-7; D uncertain. Germline values: CDR1 WSHSY, CDR2 SAAADI. The CDR3 loop spans 11 amino acids. V shed 4 bases and J shed 7 bases, with 8 bases lying between them. CDR3 amino acids: CASSGSREQYF. The CDR3 DNA follows: TGCGCCAGCAGTGGGTCCAGGGAGCAGTACTTC.

The chain couples TRBV21-1 to TRBJ2-3; the table calls TRBD1, which could not be checked here. TRBV21-1 is annotated as a pseudogene. The CDR3 sequence is 14 residues long. Here the CDR3 reads CASNLVGGVGTQYF. DNA for the CDR3: TGTGCCAGCAACCTCGTAGGGGGTGTGGGAACGCAGTATTTT.

The rearrangement links TRBV6-5 to TRBJ1-1; D gene uncertain. Germline V gives CDR1 MNHEY, CDR2 SVGAGI. CDR3 length: 13 amino acids. V was cut by 2 bases and J by 1 base, with 5 bases left in between. The CDR3 loop reads CASSYAENTEAFF. The CDR3 DNA is TGTGCCAGCAGTTACGCAGAGAACACTGAAGCTTTCTTT.

The gene calls are TRBV2 and TRBJ2-1, with 8 bases that match TRBD1. Germline assignment: CDR1 SNHLY and CDR2 FYNNEI. This CDR3 spans 17 amino acids. Unmatched junction bases numbered 13, after V lost 2 bases and J lost 7 bases. The CDR3 spells CASSEPKDRVVGNEQFF. The CDR3 DNA follows: TGTGCCAGCAGTGAACCCAAGGACAGGGTGGTTGGGAATGAGCAGTTCTTC.

V is TRBV28 and J is TRBJ2-7; tentatively, D is TRBD1 or TRBD2 (5 bases each). The CDR3 has 14 amino acids. V lost 5 bases and J 3 bases, leaving 14 bases between the germline ends. The V gene's germline CDR1 is MDHEN and CDR2 SYDVKM. CDR3 loop: CASSPGLSRYEQYF. In DNA form, the CDR3 reads TGTGCCAGCAGTCCGGGGCTCTCACGCTACGAGCAGTACTTC.

The V call is TRBV7-8, the J call TRBJ1-1, with D uncertain. The CDR3 contains 13 residues. The V and J ends lost 4 bases and 7 bases respectively, with 13 bases between them. The germline V gene encodes CDR1 SGHVS and CDR2 FQNEAQ. CDR3 bases: TGTGCCAGCAGCTCATTGGCAGCCCTTGAAGCTTTCTTT. Residues: CASSSLAALEAFF.

This chain uses TRBV5-4 with TRBJ2-7, with 8 positions matching TRBD1. V was clipped by 4 bases and J by 5 bases; unmatched bases: 5. The germline CDR1 and CDR2 sequences are SGHNT and YYREEE (reference sequence). The length of the CDR3 is 13 residues. CDR3 coding DNA: TGTGCCAGCAGCCGTCGACAGGGGAACGAGCAGTACTTC. This translates into CASSRRQGNEQYF.

The rearrangement uses TRBV30 and TRBJ2-1; TRBD1 aligns across 10 bases. CDR3 size: 11 residues. Germline CDR1 is GTSNPN and CDR2 is SVGIG (reference sequence). Trimming took 3 bases from V and 16 from J; bases not matched to a gene: 6. The chain's CDR3 is CAWSSGTGDFF. For the CDR3, the DNA is TGTGCCTGGAGCAGCGGGACAGGGGATTTCTTC.